The 7 T cell receptor beta chains in this list originate from one sample, sequenced in a study of control samples from healthy donors and cancer patients. Libraries were prepared by immunoSEQ multiplex PCR; TCRdb keeps only in-frame clonotypes and omits some of them. The table shows more than 50,000 clones, with almost 85% occurring only once. Sequences were obtained from blood. These receptors all come from a man in his forties in good health.

J is TRBJ2-3 and V is TRBV6-4; D is possibly TRBD2 (6 bases). Germline values: CDR1 MRHNA, CDR2 SNTAGT. The CDR3 totals 16 residues. Trimming shortened V by 3 bases and J by 2 bases, and 15 bases separated the two germline ends. The CDR3 DNA is TGTGCCAGCAGTGAGGTAGCGGACTCTAACACAGATACGCAGTATTTT. It yields the protein CASSEVADSNTDTQYF.

V and J are TRBV28 and TRBJ2-1; TRBD1 matches 8 bases. Per the germline V gene, CDR1 is MDHEN and CDR2 is SYDVKM. The CDR3 consists of 14 residues. V lost 4 bases to trimming and J lost 5 bases; unmatched junction nucleotides: 4. CDR3 bases: TGTGCCAGCAGTTATGACAGGGGTGACAATGAGCAGTTCTTC. The encoded protein is CASSYDRGDNEQFF. Looking up the rest from reference TRBV28 and TRBJ2-1 gives the full variable domain: DVKVTQSSRYLVKRTGEKVFLECVQDMDHENMFWYRQDPGLGLRLIYFSYDVKMKEKGDIPEGYSVSREKKERFSLILESASTNQTSMYLCASSYDRGDNEQFFGPGTRLTVL.

The chain uses TRBV2 and TRBJ1-1, with TRBD1 matching 8 bases. The V and J ends lost 5 bases and 5 bases, in that order; junction bases with no gene match: 4. The CDR3 length is 13 residues. Germline V gene data show CDR1 as SNHLY and CDR2 as FYNNEI. CDR3 loop: CASSQGALTEAFF. The CDR3 DNA follows: TGTGCCAGCAGTCAGGGGGCCTTGACTGAAGCTTTCTTT.

The V call is TRBV27, the J call TRBJ2-7; a weak D match, TRBD1 (8 bases). Germline CDR1 MNHEY, CDR2 SMNVEV (reference sequence). V lost 7 bases, J lost 5 bases, and 12 bases lay in between. This CDR3 has 12 residues. The CDR3 nucleotides are TGTGCCAGCAAAACAGGGGGGGACGAGCAGTACTTC. This sequence encodes CASKTGGDEQYF.

This clone is categorized as medium-sized. The chain carries TRBV7-9 and TRBJ1-1; a weak D match, TRBD1 (5 bases). Germline V gene sequence: CDR1 SEHNR, CDR2 FQNEAQ (reference sequence). The length of the CDR3 is 15 residues. Trimming stripped 5 bases from V and 4 bases from J, with 17 bases between. CDR3 nucleotide sequence: TGTGCCAGCAGCCAAGGAGGGAACGGGGGCACTGAAGCTTTCTTT. Translation: CASSQGGNGGTEAFF.

This chain links TRBV19 with TRBJ2-4, with D perhaps TRBD1 (6 bases). Germline loops: CDR1 LNHDA, CDR2 SQIVND (reference sequence). V was clipped by 10 bases and J by 7 bases, with 20 bases between them. The CDR3 has 14 amino acids. CDR3 in DNA: TGTGCCACCCGGAAGGCAGGGGAATGGAACATTCAGTACTTC. This codes for CATRKAGEWNIQYF.

The J gene is TRBJ2-7, the V gene TRBV5-6; either TRBD1 or TRBD2 may fit D (5 bases each). This CDR3 contains 13 residues. CDR1 is SGHDT, CDR2 YYEEEE, per germline. V gave up 2 bases and J gave up 7 bases, with 13 bases separating them. CDR3 amino acids: CASSFPRGVEQYF. The CDR3 nucleotides read TGTGCCAGCAGCTTCCCTCGAGGGGTAGAGCAGTACTTC.